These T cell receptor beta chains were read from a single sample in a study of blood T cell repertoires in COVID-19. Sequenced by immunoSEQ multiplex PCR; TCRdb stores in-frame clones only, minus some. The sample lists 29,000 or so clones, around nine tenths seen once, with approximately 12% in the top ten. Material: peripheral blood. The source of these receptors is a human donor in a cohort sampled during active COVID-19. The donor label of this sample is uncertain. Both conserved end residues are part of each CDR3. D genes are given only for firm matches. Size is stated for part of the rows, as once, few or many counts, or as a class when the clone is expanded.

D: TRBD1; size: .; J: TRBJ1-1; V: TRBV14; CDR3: CASSQGTGYKAFF; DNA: TGTGCCAGCAGCCAAGGGACAGGGTATAAAGCTTTCTTT
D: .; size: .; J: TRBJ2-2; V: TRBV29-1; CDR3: CSVEISTNTGELFF; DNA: TGCAGCGTTGAAATCTCTACGAACACCGGGGAGCTGTTTTTT
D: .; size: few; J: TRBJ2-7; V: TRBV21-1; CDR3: CASPIGLAGGYEQYF; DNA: TGTGCCAGCCCGATCGGACTAGCGGGAGGGTACGAGCAGTACTTC
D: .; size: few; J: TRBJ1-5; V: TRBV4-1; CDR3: CASSHPDIQPQHF; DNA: TGCGCCAGCAGCCACCCGGACATTCAGCCCCAGCATTTT
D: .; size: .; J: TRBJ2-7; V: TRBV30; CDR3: CAWTLPGLGSEEQYF; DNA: TGTGCCTGGACTTTACCGGGACTGGGATCTGAGGAGCAGTACTTC
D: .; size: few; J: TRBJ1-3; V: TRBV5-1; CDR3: CASSLDRTPSGNTIYF; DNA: TGCGCCAGCAGCTTGGACAGAACACCCTCTGGAAACACCATATATTTT
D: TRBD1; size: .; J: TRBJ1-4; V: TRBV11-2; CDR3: CASSPRSPGQINEKLFF; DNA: TGTGCCAGCAGCCCCCGGAGCCCGGGACAGATTAATGAAAAACTGTTTTTT
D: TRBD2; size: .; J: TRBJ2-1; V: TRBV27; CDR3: CASRGRGLAAFGSYNEQFF; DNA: TGTGCCAGCAGGGGGCGTGGACTAGCGGCCTTCGGCTCCTACAATGAGCAGTTCTTC
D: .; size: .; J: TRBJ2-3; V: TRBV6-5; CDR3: CASSYDFTDTQYF; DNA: TGTGCCAGCAGTTACGACTTCACAGATACGCAGTATTTT
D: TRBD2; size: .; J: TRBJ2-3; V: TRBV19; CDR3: CASSTLREGSRGTQYF; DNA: TGTGCCAGTAGTACCCTACGGGAGGGCTCGCGAGGTACGCAGTATTTT